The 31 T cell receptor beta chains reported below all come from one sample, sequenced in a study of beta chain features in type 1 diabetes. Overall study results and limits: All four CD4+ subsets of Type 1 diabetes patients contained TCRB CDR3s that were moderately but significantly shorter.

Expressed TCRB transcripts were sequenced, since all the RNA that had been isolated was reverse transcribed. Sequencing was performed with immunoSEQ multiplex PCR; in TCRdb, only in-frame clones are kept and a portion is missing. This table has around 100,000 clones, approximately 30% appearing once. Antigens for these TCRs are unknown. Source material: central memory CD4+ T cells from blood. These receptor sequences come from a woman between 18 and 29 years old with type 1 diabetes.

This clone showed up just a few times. CDR3 loop: CASMGLAGDSYEQYF. CDR3 nucleotides: TGTGCCAGCATGGGACTAGCGGGAGACTCCTACGAGCAGTACTTC. The chain employs TRBV6-5 and TRBJ2-7; 14 bases agree with TRBD2. Trimming at V came to 7 bases and at J to 0 bases, leaving 2 bases not matched to a gene. From germline, CDR1 is MNHEY and CDR2 SVGAGI. The CDR3 is 15 residues long.

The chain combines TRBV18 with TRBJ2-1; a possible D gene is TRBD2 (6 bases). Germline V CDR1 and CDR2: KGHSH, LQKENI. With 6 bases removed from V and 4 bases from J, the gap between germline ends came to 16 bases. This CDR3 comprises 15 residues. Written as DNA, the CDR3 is TGTGCCAGCTCTTCAGCGGGCTCTCATTACAATGAGCAGTTCTTC. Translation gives CASSSAGSHYNEQFF.

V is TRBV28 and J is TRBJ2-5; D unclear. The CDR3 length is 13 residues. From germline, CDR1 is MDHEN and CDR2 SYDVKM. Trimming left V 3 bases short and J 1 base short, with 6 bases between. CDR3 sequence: CASSLGRQETQYF. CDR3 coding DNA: TGTGCCAGCAGTTTGGGCCGCCAAGAGACCCAGTACTTC.

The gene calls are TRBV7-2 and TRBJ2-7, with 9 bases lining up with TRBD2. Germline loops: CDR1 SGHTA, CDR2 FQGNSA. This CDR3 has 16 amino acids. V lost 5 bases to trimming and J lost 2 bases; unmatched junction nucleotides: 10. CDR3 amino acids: CASSPPGLARPYEQYF. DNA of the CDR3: TGTGCCAGCAGCCCTCCCGGACTAGCGCGCCCCTACGAGCAGTACTTC.

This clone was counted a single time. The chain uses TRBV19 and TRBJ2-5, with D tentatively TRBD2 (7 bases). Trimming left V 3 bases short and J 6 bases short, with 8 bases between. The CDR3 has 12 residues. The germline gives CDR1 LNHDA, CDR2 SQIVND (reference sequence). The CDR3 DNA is TGTGCCAGTAGTATGCGGGGGCAGACCCAGTACTTC. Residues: CASSMRGQTQYF.

CDR3 region: CASSGRDRETQYF. CDR3 in DNA: TGTGCCAGCAGTGGCCGGGACAGAGAGACCCAGTACTTC. The rearrangement joins TRBV6-1 to TRBJ2-5; 7 bases fit TRBD1. The CDR3 has 13 amino acids. Germline CDR1 MNHNS, CDR2 SASEGT. Germline trimming cut 4 bases from V and 4 bases from J; bases unmatched to any gene: 3.

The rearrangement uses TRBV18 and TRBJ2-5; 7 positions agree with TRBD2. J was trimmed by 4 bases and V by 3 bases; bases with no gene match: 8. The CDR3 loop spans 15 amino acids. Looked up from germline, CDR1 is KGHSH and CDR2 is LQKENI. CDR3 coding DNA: TGTGCCAGCTCACCGGGCGGGAGTACTGGAGAGACCCAGTACTTC. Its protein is CASSPGGSTGETQYF.

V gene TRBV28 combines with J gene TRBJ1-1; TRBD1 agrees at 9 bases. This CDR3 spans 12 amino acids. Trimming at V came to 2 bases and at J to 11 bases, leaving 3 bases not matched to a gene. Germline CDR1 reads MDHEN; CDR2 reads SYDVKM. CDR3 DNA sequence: TGTGCCAGCAGTTTAAGGACAGGGGAGGCTTTCTTT. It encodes CASSLRTGEAFF.

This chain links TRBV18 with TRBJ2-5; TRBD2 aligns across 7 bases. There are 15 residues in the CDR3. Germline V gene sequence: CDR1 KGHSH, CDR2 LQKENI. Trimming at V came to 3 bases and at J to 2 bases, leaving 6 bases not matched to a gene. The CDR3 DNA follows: TGTGCCAGCTCACCCCTCAAAGCGGGGCAAGAGACCCAGTACTTC. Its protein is CASSPLKAGQETQYF.

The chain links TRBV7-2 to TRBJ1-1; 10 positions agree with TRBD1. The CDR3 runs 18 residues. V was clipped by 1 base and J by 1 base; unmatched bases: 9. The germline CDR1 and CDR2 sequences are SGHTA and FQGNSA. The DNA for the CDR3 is TGTGCCAGCAGCTTAGGCCCCCAGGGACAGGGGACGAACACTGAAGCTTTCTTT. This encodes CASSLGPQGQGTNTEAFF.

The CDR3, as DNA: TGCGCCAGCAGCCAAGAGCGGTCCAATGAGCAGTTCTTC. Protein sequence: CASSQERSNEQFF. V gene TRBV4-3 combines with J gene TRBJ2-1, with no clear D. The V and J ends lost 0 bases and 6 bases respectively, with 6 bases between them. CDR3 length: 13 residues. The germline V gene has CDR1 LGHNA and CDR2 YSLEER.

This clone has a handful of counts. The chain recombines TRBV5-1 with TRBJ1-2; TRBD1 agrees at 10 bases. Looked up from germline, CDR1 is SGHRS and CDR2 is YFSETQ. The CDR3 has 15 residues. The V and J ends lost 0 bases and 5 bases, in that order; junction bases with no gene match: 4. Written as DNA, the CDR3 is TGCGCCAGCAGCTTGGGACAGGGGGCTACGTATGGCTACACCTTC. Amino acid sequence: CASSLGQGATYGYTF.

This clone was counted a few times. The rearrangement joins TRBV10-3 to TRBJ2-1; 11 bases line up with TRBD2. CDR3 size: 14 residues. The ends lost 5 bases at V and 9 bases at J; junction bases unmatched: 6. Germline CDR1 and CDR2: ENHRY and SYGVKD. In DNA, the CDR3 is TGTGCCATCAGTAGCACTAGCGGGAGCTTTGAGCAGTTCTTC. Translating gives CAISSTSGSFEQFF.

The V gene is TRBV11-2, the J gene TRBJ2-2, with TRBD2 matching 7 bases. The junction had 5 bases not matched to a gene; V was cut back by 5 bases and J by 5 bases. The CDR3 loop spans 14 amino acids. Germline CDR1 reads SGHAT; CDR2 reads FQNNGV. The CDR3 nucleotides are TGTGCCAGCAGCCCGAAGCGGGAAACCGGGGAGCTGTTTTTT. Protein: CASSPKRETGELFF. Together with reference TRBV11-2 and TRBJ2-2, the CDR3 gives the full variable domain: EAGVAQSPRYKIIEKRQSVAFWCNPISGHATLYWYQQILGQGPKLLIQFQNNGVVDDSQLPKDRFSAERLKGVDSTLKIQPAKLEDSAVYLCASSPKRETGELFFGEGSRLTVL.

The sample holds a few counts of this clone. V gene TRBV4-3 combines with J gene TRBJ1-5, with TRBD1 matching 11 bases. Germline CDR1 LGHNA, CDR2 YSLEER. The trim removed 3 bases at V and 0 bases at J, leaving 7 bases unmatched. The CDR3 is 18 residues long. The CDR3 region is CASSQGTGGAYSNQPQHF. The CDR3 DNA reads TGCGCCAGCAGCCAGGGGACAGGGGGGGCCTATAGCAATCAGCCCCAGCATTTT.

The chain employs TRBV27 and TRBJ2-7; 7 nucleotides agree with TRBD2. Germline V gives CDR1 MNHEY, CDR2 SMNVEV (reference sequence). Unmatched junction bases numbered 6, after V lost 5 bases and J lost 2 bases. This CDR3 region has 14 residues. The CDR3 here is CASSRAGQPYEQYF. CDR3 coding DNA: TGTGCCAGCAGTAGAGCGGGGCAACCCTACGAGCAGTACTTC.

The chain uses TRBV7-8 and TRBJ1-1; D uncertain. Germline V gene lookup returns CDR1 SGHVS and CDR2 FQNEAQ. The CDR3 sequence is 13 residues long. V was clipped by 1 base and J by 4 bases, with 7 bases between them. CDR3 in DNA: TGTGCCAGCAGCTTAGTCCGCGGCACTGAAGCTTTCTTT. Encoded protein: CASSLVRGTEAFF.

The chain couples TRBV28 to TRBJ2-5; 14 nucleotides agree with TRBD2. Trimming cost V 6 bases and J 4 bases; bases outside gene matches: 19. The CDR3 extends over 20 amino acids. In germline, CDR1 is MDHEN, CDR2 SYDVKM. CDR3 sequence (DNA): TGTGCCAGCAGCACCTCCCGGGGACTAGCGGGAGCGCTTCGGGTAGAGACCCAGTACTTC. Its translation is CASSTSRGLAGALRVETQYF.

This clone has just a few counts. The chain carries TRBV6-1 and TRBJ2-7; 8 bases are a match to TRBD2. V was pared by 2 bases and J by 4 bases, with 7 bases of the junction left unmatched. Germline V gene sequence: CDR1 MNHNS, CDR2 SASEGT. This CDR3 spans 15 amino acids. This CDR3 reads CASSERAGGLYEQYV. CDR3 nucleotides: TGTGCCAGCAGTGAACGGGCGGGAGGCTTGTACGAGCAGTACGTC.

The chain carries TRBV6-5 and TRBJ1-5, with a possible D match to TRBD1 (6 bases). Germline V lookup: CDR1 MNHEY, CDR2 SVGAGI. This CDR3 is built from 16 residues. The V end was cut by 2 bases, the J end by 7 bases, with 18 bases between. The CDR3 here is CASSYQGGVVLQPQHF. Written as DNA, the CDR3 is TGTGCCAGCAGTTACCAAGGGGGAGTGGTTTTACAGCCCCAGCATTTT.

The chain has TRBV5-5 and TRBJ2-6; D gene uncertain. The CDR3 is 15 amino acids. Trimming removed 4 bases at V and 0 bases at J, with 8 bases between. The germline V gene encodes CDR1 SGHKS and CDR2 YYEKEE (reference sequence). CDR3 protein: CASSNQISGANVLTF. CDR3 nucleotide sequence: TGTGCCAGCAGCAACCAGATCTCTGGGGCCAACGTCCTGACTTTC.

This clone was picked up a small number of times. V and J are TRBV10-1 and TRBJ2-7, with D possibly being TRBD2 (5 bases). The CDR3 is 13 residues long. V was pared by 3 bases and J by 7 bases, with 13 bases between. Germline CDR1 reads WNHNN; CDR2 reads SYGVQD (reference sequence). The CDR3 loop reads CASSDAASGEQYV. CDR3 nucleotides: TGCGCCAGCAGTGATGCTGCCTCGGGGGAGCAGTACGTC.

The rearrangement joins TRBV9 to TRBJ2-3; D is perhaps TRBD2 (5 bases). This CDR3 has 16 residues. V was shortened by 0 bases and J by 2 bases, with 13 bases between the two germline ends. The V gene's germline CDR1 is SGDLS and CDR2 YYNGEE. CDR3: CASSVAPSGATDTQYF. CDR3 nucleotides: TGTGCCAGCAGCGTAGCCCCCAGCGGAGCCACAGATACGCAGTATTTT.

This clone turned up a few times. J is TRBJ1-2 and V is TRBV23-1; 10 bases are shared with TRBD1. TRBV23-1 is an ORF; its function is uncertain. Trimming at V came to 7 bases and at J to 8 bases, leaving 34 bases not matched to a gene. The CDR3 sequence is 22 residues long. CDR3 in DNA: TGCGCCAGCATTTCACATATTGGACAGGGGCCCCTCCATCTCGGGGACAGGGGCGGCTACACCTTC. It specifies CASISHIGQGPLHLGDRGGYTF.

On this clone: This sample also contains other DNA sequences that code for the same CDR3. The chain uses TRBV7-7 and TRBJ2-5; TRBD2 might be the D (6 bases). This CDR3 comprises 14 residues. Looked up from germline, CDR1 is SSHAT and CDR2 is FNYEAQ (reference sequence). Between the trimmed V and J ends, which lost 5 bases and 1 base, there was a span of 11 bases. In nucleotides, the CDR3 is TGTGCCAGCAGCCCCTCGACTAGCCAAGAGACCCAGTACTTC. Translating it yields CASSPSTSQETQYF. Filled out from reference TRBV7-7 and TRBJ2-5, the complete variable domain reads GAGVSQSPRYKVTKRGQDVTLRCDPISSHATLYWYQQALGQGPEFLTYFNYEAQPDKSGLPSDRFSAERPEGSISTLTIQRTEQRDSAMYRCASSPSTSQETQYFGPGTRLLVL.

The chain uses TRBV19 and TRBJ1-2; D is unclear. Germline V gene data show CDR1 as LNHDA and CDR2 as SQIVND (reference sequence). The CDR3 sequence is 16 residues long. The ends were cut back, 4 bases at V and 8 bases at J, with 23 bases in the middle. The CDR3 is CASSTGLRPREKGYTF. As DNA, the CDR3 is TGTGCCAGTAGTACAGGTCTCCGGCCGCGGGAGAAGGGCTACACCTTC.

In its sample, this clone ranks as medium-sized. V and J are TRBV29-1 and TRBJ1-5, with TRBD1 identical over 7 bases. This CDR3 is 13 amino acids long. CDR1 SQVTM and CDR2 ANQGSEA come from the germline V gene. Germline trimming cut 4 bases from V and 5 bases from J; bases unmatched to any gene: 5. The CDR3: CSVADRVDQPQHF. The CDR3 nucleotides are TGCAGCGTTGCCGACAGGGTGGATCAGCCCCAGCATTTT. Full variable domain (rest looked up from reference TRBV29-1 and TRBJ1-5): SAVISQKPSRDICQRGTSLTIQCQVDSQVTMMFWYRQQPGQSLTLIATANQGSEATYESGFVIDKFPISRPNLTFSTLTVSNMSPEDSSIYLCSVADRVDQPQHFGDGTRLSIL.

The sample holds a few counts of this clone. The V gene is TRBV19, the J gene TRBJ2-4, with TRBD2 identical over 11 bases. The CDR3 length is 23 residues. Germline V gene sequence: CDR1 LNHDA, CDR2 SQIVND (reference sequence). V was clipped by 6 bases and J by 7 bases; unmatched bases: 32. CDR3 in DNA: TGTGCCAGTAGACCCGGGCCACTGTCAGGCACCCCTTACATAGCGGGAGGGGTGAACATTCAGTACTTC. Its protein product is CASRPGPLSGTPYIAGGVNIQYF.

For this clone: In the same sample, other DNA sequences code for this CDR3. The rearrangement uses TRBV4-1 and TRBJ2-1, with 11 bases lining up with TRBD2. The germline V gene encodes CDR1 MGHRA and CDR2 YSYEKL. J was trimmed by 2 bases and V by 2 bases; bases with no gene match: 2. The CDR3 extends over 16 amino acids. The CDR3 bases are TGCGCCAGCAGCCAACCTAGCGGGAGGACCTACAATGAGCAGTTCTTC. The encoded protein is CASSQPSGRTYNEQFF.

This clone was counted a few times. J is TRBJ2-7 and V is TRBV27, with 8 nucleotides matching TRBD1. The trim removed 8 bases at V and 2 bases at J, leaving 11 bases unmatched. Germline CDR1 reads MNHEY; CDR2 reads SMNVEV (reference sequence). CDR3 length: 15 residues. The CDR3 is CASARGDRRTYEQYF. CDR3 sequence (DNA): TGTGCCAGCGCCCGCGGGGACAGGCGAACCTACGAGCAGTACTTC.

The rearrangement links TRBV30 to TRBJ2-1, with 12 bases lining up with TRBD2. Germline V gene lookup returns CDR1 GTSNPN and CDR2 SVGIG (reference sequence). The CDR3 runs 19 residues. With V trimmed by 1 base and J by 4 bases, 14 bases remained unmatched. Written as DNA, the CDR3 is TGTGCCTGGAGTGGGCCATTACAGACTAGCGGGAGAAGATACAATGAGCAGTTCTTC. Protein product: CAWSGPLQTSGRRYNEQFF.